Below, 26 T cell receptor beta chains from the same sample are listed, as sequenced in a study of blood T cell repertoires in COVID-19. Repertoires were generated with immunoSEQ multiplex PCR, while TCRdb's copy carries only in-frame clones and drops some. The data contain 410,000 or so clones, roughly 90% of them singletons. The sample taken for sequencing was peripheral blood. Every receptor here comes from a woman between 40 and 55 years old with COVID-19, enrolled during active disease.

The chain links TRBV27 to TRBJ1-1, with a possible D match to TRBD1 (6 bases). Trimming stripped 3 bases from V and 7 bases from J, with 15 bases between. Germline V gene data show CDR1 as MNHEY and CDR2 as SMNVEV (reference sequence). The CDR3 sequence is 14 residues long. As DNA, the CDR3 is TGTGCCAGCAGTTTTCACAGGGTTAATGATGAAGCTTTCTTT. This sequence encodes CASSFHRVNDEAFF.

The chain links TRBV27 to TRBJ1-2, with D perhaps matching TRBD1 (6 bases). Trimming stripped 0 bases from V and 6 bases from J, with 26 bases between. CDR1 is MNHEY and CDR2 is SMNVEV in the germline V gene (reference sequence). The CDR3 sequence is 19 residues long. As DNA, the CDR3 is TGTGCCAGCAGTTTATCACCTCAAAGGAGTGCAGGGGTGGGCCATGGCTACACCTTC. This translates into CASSLSPQRSAGVGHGYTF.

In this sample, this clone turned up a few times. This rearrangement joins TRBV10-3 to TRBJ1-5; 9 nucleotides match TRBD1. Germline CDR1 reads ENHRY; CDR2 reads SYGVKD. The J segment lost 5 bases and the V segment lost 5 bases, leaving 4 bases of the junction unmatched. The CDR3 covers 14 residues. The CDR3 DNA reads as TGTGCCATCAGTTTGACAGGGGGTGATCAGCCCCAGCATTTT. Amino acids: CAISLTGGDQPQHF.

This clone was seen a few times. The CDR3 DNA follows: TGTGCCAGCAGCGTAGAGGCGGTACTCTACTCTGGAAACACCATATATTTT. Protein sequence: CASSVEAVLYSGNTIYF. This chain joins TRBV9 and TRBJ1-3; the D is unclear. Germline CDR1 SGDLS, CDR2 YYNGEE. Deletions cut 0 bases from V and 0 bases from J, with 13 bases between. CDR3 length equals 17 residues. Variable domain in full (rest from reference TRBV9 and TRBJ1-3): DSGVTQTPKHLITATGQRVTLRCSPRSGDLSVYWYQQSLDQGLQFLIQYYNGEERAKGNILERFSAQQFPDLHSELNLSSLELGDSALYFCASSVEAVLYSGNTIYFGEGSWLTVV.

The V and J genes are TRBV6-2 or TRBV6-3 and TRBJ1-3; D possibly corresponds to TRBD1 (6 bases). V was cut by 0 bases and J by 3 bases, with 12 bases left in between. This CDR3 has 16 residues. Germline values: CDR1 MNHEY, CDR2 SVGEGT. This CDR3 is CASSYSQGRSGNTIYF. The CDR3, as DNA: TGTGCCAGCAGTTACTCACAGGGTCGCAGTGGAAACACCATATATTTT.

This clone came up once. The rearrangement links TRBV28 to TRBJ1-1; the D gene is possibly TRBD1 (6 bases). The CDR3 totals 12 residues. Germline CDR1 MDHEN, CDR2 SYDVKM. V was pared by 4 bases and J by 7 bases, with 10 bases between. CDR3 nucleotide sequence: TGTGCCAGCAGTTCCGGGACACTTGAAGCTTTCTTT. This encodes CASSSGTLEAFF.

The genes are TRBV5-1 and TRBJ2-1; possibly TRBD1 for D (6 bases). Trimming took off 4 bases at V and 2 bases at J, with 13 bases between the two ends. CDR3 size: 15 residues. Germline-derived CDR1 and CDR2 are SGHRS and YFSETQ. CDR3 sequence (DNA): TGCGCCAGCAGCCCCACGGACAGCCCCTACAATGAGCAGTTCTTC. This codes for CASSPTDSPYNEQFF.

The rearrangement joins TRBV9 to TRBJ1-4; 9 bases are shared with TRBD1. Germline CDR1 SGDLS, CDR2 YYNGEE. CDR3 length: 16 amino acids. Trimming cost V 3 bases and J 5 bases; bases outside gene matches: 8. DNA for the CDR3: TGTGCCAGCAGCGGGCGACCCGGGACAGGGAATGAAAAACTGTTTTTT. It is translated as CASSGRPGTGNEKLFF.

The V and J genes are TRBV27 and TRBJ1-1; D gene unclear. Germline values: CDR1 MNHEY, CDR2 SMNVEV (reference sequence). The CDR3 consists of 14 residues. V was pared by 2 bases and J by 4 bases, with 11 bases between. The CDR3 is CASSLTPSPTEAFF. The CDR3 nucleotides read TGTGCCAGCAGTTTAACACCCTCCCCCACTGAAGCTTTCTTT.

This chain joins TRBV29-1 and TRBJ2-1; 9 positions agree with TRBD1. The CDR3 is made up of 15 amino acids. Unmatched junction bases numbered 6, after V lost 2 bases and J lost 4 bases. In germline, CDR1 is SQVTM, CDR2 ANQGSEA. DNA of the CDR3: TGCAGCGTTGAACTCCGGGACAGGGTATACAATGAGCAGTTCTTC. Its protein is CSVELRDRVYNEQFF.

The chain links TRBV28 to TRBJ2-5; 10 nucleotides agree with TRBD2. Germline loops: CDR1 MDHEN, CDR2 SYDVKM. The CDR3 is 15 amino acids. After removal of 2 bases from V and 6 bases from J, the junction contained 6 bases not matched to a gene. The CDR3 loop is CASSLGTSGVKTQYF. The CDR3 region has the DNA TGTGCCAGCAGTTTAGGAACTAGCGGGGTAAAGACCCAGTACTTC.

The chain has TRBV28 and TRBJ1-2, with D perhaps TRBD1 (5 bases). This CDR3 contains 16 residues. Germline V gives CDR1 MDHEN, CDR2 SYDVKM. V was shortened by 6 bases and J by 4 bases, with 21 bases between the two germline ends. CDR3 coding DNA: TGTGCCAGCAGCCTTACACGTGGACAACCGCGCTATGGCTACACCTTC. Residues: CASSLTRGQPRYGYTF.

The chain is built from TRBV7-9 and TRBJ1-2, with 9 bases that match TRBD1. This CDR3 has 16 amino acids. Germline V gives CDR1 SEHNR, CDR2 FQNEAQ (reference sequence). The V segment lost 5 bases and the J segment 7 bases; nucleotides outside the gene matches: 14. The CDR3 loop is CASSLRPKQGAVGYTF. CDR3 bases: TGTGCCAGCAGCCTTCGACCAAAACAGGGGGCGGTTGGCTACACCTTC. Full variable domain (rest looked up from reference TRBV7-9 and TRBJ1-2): DTGVSQNPRHKITKRGQNVTFRCDPISEHNRLYWYRQTLGQGPEFLTYFQNEAQLEKSRLLSDRFSAERPKGSFSTLEIQRTEQGDSAMYLCASSLRPKQGAVGYTFGSGTRLTVV.

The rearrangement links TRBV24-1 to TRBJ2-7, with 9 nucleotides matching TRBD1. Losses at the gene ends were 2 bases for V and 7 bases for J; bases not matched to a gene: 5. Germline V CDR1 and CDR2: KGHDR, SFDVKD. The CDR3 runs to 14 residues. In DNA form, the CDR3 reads TGTGCCACCAGTGATTCCGACAGGGGGTTTGAGCAGTACTTC. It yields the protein CATSDSDRGFEQYF.

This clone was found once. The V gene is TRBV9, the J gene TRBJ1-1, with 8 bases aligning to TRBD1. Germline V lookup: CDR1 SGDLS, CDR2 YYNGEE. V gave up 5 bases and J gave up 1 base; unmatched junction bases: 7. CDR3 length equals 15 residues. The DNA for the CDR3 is TGTGCCAGCAGGAAGACAGGGGTTGCGAACACTGAAGCTTTCTTT. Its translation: CASRKTGVANTEAFF.

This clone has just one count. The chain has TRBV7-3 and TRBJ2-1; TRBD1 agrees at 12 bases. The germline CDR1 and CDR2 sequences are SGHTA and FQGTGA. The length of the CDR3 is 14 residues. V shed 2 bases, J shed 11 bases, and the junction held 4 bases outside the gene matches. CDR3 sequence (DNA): TGTGCCAGCAGCTTATCCGGGACAGGGGGCAAGCAGTTCTTC. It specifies CASSLSGTGGKQFF.

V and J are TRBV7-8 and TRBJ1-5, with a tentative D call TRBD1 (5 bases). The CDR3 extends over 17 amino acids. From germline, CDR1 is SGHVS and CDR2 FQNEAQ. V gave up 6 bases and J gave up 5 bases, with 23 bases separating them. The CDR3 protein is CASSPRGGGSGDQPQHF. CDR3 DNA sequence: TGTGCCAGCAGTCCAAGGGGCGGAGGGTCTGGGGATCAGCCCCAGCATTTT.

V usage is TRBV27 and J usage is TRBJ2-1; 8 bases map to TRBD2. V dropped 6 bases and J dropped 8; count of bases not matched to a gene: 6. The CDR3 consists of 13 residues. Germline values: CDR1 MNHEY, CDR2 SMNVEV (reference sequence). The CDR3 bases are TGTGCCAGCAGGAAAGCGGGAGAAGATGAGCAGTTCTTC. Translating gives CASRKAGEDEQFF.

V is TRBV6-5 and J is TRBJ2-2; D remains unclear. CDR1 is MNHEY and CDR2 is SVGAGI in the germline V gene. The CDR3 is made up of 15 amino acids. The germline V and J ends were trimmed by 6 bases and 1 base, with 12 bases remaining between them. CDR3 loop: CASSWAGWNTGELFF. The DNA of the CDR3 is TGTGCCAGCAGCTGGGCAGGCTGGAACACCGGGGAGCTGTTTTTT.

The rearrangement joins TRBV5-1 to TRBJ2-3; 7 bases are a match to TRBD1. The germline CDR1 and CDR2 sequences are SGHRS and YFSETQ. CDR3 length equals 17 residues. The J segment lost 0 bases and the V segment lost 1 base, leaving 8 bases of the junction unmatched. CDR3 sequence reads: CASSLPQQGFSTDTQYF. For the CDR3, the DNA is TGCGCCAGCAGCTTGCCCCAACAGGGGTTCAGCACAGATACGCAGTATTTT.

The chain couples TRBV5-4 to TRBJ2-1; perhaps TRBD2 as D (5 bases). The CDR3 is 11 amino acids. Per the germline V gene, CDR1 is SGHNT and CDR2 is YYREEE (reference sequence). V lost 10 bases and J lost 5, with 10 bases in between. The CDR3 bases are TGTGCCCTCGGGGATCACAATGAGCAGTTCTTC. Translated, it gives CALGDHNEQFF. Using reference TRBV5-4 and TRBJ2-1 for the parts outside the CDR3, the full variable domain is ETGVTQSPTHLIKTRGQQVTLRCSSQSGHNTVSWYQQALGQGPQFIFQYYREEENGRGNFPPRFSGLQFPNYSSELNVNALELDDSALYLCALGDHNEQFFGPGTRLTVL.

CDR3 residues: CATSKAGTGVGYTF. The DNA for the CDR3 is TGTGCCACCAGTAAGGCCGGGACAGGGGTCGGCTACACCTTC. V and J are TRBV24-1 and TRBJ1-2; 10 bases match TRBD1. The length of the CDR3 is 14 residues. V lost 6 bases and J lost 8; bases outside the gene matches: 8. The germline V gene has CDR1 KGHDR and CDR2 SFDVKD.

In nucleotides, the CDR3 is TGTGCCACCAGCAGAGATCGGGGGGACGGAAGCTCTGGAAACACCATATATTTT. It encodes CATSRDRGDGSSGNTIYF. This chain connects TRBV15 to TRBJ1-3; D perhaps matches TRBD1 (5 bases). V shed 0 bases and J shed 0 bases, with 15 bases lying between them. Per germline, CDR1 LNHNV and CDR2 YYDKDF (reference sequence). The CDR3 contains 18 residues.

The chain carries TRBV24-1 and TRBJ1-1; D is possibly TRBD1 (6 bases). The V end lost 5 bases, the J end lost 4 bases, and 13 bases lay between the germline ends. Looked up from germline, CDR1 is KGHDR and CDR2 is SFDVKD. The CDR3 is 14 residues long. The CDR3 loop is CATSAGGFGTEAFF. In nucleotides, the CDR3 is TGTGCCACCAGTGCGGGGGGCTTTGGCACTGAAGCTTTCTTT.

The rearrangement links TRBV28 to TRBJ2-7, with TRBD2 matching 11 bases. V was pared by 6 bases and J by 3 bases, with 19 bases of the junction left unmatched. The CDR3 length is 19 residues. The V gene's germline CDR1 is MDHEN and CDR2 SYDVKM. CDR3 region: CASRVLLAGEYRGIYEQYF. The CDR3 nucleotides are TGTGCCAGCAGGGTCCTACTAGCGGGAGAGTATAGGGGTATCTACGAGCAGTACTTC.

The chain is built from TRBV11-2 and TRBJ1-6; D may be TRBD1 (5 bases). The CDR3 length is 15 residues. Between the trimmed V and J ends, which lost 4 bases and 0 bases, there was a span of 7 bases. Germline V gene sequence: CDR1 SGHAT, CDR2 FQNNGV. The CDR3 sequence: CASSSTGSYNSPLHF. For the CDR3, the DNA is TGTGCCAGCAGCTCCACAGGCTCCTATAATTCACCCCTCCACTTT.